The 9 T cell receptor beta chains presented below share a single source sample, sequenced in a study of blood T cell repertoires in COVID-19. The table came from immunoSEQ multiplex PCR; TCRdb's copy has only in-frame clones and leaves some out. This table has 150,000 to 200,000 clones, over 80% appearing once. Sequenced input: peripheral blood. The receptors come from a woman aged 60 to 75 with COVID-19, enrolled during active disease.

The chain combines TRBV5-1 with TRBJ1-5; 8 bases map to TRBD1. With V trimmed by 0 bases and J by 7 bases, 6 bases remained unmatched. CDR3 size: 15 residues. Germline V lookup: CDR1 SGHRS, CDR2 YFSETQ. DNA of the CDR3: TGCGCCAGCAGCTTGGGGGACAGGTTCAACCAGCCCCAGCATTTT. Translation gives CASSLGDRFNQPQHF.

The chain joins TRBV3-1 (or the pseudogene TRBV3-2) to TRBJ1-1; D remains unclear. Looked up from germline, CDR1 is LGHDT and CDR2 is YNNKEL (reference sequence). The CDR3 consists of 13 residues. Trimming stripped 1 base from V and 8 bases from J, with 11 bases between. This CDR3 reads CASSQVGVGEAFF. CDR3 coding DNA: TGTGCCAGCAGCCAAGTCGGGGTAGGGGAAGCTTTCTTT.

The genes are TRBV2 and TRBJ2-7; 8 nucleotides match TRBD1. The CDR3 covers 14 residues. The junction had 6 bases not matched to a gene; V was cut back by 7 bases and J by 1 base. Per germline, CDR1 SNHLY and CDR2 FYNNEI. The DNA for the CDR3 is TGTGCCAGCAACCGACAGGGGAAGTCCTACGAGCAGTACGTC. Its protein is CASNRQGKSYEQYV.

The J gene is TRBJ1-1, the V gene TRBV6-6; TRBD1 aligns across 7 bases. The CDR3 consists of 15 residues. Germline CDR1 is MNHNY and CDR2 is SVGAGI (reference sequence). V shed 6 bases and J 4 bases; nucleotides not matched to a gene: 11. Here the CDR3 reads CASSPLGQGGTEAFF. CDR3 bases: TGTGCCAGCAGCCCCCTGGGGCAGGGGGGCACTGAAGCTTTCTTT.

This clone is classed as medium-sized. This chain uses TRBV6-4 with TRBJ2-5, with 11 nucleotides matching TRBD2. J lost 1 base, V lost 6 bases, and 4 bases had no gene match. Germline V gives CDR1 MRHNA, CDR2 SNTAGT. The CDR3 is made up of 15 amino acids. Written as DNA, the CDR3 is TGTGCCAGCAGCCGACTAGCGGGGTCCCAAGAGACCCAGTACTTC. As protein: CASSRLAGSQETQYF.

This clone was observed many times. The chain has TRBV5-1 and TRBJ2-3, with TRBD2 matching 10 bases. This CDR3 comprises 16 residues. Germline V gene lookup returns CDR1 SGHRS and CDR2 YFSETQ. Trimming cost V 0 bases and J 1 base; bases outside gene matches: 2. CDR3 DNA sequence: TGCGCCAGCAGCTTGGTGCTAGCGGGGGGCACAGATACGCAGTATTTT. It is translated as CASSLVLAGGTDTQYF. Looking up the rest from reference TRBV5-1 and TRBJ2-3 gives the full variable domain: KAGVTQTPRYLIKTRGQQVTLSCSPISGHRSVSWYQQTPGQGLQFLFEYFSETQRNKGNFPGRFSGRQFSNSRSEMNVSTLELGDSALYLCASSLVLAGGTDTQYFGPGTRLTVL.

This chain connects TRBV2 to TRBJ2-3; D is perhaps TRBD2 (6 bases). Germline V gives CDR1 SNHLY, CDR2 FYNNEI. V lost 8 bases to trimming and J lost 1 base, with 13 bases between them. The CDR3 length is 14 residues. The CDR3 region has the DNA TGTGCCAGCGCCTGGACGGGGGGCACAGATACGCAGTATTTT. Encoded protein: CASAWTGGTDTQYF.

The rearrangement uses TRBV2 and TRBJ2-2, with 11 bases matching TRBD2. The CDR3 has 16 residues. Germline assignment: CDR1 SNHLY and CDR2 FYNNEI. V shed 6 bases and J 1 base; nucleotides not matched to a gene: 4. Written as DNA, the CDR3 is TGTGCCAGCAGGGGGACTAGCGGAGAGAACACCGGGGAGCTGTTTTTT. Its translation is CASRGTSGENTGELFF. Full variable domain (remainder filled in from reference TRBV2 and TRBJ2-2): EPEVTQTPSHQVTQMGQEVILRCVPISNHLYFYWYRQILGQKVEFLVSFYNNEISEKSEIFDDQFSVERPDGSNFTLKIRSTKLEDSAMYFCASRGTSGENTGELFFGEGSRLTVL.

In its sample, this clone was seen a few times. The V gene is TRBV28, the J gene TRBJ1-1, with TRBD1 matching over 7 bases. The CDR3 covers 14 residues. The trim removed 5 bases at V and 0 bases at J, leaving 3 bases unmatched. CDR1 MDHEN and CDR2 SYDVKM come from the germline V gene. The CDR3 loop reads CASSRQGLNTEAFF. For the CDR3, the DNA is TGTGCCAGCAGTCGACAGGGTTTGAACACTGAAGCTTTCTTT.